The 27 T cell receptor beta chains below were found in one sample sequenced in a study of blood T cell repertoires in COVID-19. Using immunoSEQ multiplex PCR, the repertoire was profiled, and TCRdb retains in-frame clones only, with some absent. The sample holds around 130,000 clones, roughly 90% seen once. The sample taken for sequencing was peripheral blood. The receptors stem from a man aged 40-49 years with acute or convalescent COVID-19.

The rearrangement joins TRBV3-1 (or the pseudogene TRBV3-2) to TRBJ1-2; D unresolved. This CDR3 spans 13 amino acids. CDR1 and CDR2 from the germline V gene are LGHDT and YNNKEL (reference sequence). Trimming removed 4 bases at V and 1 base at J, with 7 bases between. The CDR3 DNA reads TGTGCCAGCAGCCGGGGAGTTAACTATGGCTACACCTTC. Protein product: CASSRGVNYGYTF.

The table lists this clone with a few counts. The chain couples TRBV19 to TRBJ1-3; a weak D match, TRBD1 (5 bases). CDR1 and CDR2 from the germline V gene are LNHDA and SQIVND (reference sequence). The CDR3 length is 14 residues. V lost 3 bases and J 2 bases, leaving 8 bases between the germline ends. The CDR3 protein is CASSIRTTGNTIYF. DNA for the CDR3: TGTGCCAGTAGTATTCGGACAACTGGAAACACCATATATTTT.

V usage is TRBV3-1 (or the pseudogene TRBV3-2) and J usage is TRBJ2-3; tentatively, D is TRBD1 (5 bases). Germline lookup yields CDR1 LGHDT and CDR2 YNNKEL (reference sequence). Trimming took off 4 bases at V and 6 bases at J, with 11 bases between the two ends. The CDR3 is 13 amino acids. CDR3 in amino acids: CASSRGTWDTQYF. CDR3 nucleotides: TGTGCCAGCAGCCGGGGCACATGGGATACGCAGTATTTT.

The J gene is TRBJ1-1, the V gene TRBV3-1 (or the pseudogene TRBV3-2); possibly TRBD1 for D (6 bases). Germline V gene data show CDR1 as LGHDT and CDR2 as YNNKEL (reference sequence). Trimming took off 0 bases at V and 5 bases at J, with 10 bases between the two ends. This CDR3 contains 14 residues. CDR3 bases: TGTGCCAGCAGCCAAGAGGCAGGGGTGACTGAAGCTTTCTTT. Translating it yields CASSQEAGVTEAFF.

V usage is TRBV20-1 and J usage is TRBJ1-2, with 7 bases fitting TRBD1. J lost 2 bases, V lost 3 bases, and 3 bases had no gene match. This CDR3 contains 13 residues. Germline V lookup: CDR1 DFQATT, CDR2 SNEGSKA (reference sequence). The CDR3 region has the DNA TGCAGTGCTAGTCGGGGACAGAACTATGGCTACACCTTC. It is translated as CSASRGQNYGYTF.

The chain recombines TRBV2 with TRBJ1-2; the match to TRBD1 covers 7 bases. The V segment lost 6 bases and the J segment 5 bases; nucleotides outside the gene matches: 15. The V gene's germline CDR1 is SNHLY and CDR2 FYNNEI. CDR3 length: 16 amino acids. The CDR3 DNA follows: TGTGCCAGCAGCGTGGAAGGACAGGCTAAGATATATGGCTACACCTTC. Its protein is CASSVEGQAKIYGYTF. Supplemented by reference TRBV2 and TRBJ1-2, the full variable domain reads EPEVTQTPSHQVTQMGQEVILRCVPISNHLYFYWYRQILGQKVEFLVSFYNNEISEKSEIFDDQFSVERPDGSNFTLKIRSTKLEDSAMYFCASSVEGQAKIYGYTFGSGTRLTVV.

This chain joins TRBV18 and TRBJ1-2, with 9 positions matching TRBD1. The CDR3 has 15 residues. Germline values: CDR1 KGHSH, CDR2 LQKENI. The V gene end was trimmed by 4 bases and the J gene end by 8 bases; junction bases not matched to a gene: 11. The CDR3: CASSLSQGALGGYTF. CDR3 bases: TGTGCCAGCTCACTATCACAGGGGGCGCTGGGCGGCTACACCTTC.

The genes are TRBV7-2 and TRBJ1-2, with 7 positions matching TRBD1. Germline lookup yields CDR1 SGHTA and CDR2 FQGNSA. The CDR3 is made up of 15 amino acids. V dropped 5 bases and J dropped 0; count of bases not matched to a gene: 6. This CDR3 reads CASSDTGEANYGYTF. DNA of the CDR3: TGTGCCAGCAGCGACACAGGGGAGGCTAACTATGGCTACACCTTC.

The rearrangement uses TRBV30 and TRBJ1-2; possibly TRBD1 for D (6 bases). Germline assignment: CDR1 GTSNPN and CDR2 SVGIG (reference sequence). This CDR3 spans 14 amino acids. V lost 0 bases, J lost 4 bases, and 12 bases lay in between. The CDR3 region is CAWSVLQGRYGYTF. The DNA of the CDR3 is TGTGCCTGGAGTGTATTACAGGGACGCTATGGCTACACCTTC.

The sample holds a few counts of this clone. V gene TRBV7-2 combines with J gene TRBJ1-2; D is unclear. Germline V gene sequence: CDR1 SGHTA, CDR2 FQGNSA. V was clipped by 5 bases and J by 3 bases, with 10 bases between them. This CDR3 has 13 residues. CDR3 DNA sequence: TGTGCCAGCAGCCCCGAGGTAGACTATGGCTACACCTTC. Protein product: CASSPEVDYGYTF.

The chain couples TRBV6-5 to TRBJ2-6, with D hard to call. The CDR3 contains 12 residues. Germline CDR1 and CDR2: MNHEY and SVGAGI. Between the trimmed V and J ends, which lost 7 bases and 2 bases, there was a span of 3 bases. The CDR3 coding sequence is TGTGCCAGCACAGCTGGGGCCAACGTCCTGACTTTC. Its translation is CASTAGANVLTF.

This chain uses TRBV5-1 with TRBJ1-1, with 7 bases identical to TRBD1. The V gene's germline CDR1 is SGHRS and CDR2 YFSETQ. The trim removed 0 bases at V and 2 bases at J, leaving 7 bases unmatched. CDR3 length: 16 residues. CDR3: CASSLAPTGINTEAFF. The CDR3 DNA is TGCGCCAGCAGCTTGGCCCCGACAGGGATCAACACTGAAGCTTTCTTT. Full variable domain (outside the CDR3, taken from reference TRBV5-1 and TRBJ1-1): KAGVTQTPRYLIKTRGQQVTLSCSPISGHRSVSWYQQTPGQGLQFLFEYFSETQRNKGNFPGRFSGRQFSNSRSEMNVSTLELGDSALYLCASSLAPTGINTEAFFGQGTRLTVV.

J is TRBJ2-7 and V is TRBV5-4; D uncertain. The V end lost 0 bases, the J end lost 4 bases, and 5 bases lay between the germline ends. Per the germline V gene, CDR1 is SGHNT and CDR2 is YYREEE (reference sequence). The CDR3 runs 12 residues. CDR3 in amino acids: CASSLDGYEQYF. The CDR3 bases are TGTGCCAGCAGCTTGGACGGGTACGAGCAGTACTTC.

The rearrangement uses TRBV2 and TRBJ2-5, with D perhaps matching TRBD2 (7 bases). Germline V gives CDR1 SNHLY, CDR2 FYNNEI. This CDR3 has 15 residues. The ends were cut back, 2 bases at V and 4 bases at J, with 14 bases in the middle. The CDR3 DNA reads as TGTGCCAGCAGTGAATTTCGGGGGGCCCGAGAGACCCAGTACTTC. Translating gives CASSEFRGARETQYF.

The chain joins TRBV7-3 to TRBJ2-2; weak D call: TRBD2 (7 bases). CDR1 is SGHTA and CDR2 is FQGTGA in the germline V gene. The CDR3 runs to 15 residues. V gave up 5 bases and J gave up 4 bases, with 14 bases separating them. The chain's CDR3 is CASSQGGAGTGELFF. CDR3 DNA sequence: TGTGCCAGCAGCCAAGGGGGGGCGGGCACCGGGGAGCTGTTTTTT.

In its sample, this clone was seen a few times. V is TRBV5-5 and J is TRBJ1-3, with TRBD1 identical over 9 bases. This CDR3 comprises 17 residues. Losses at the gene ends were 4 bases for V and 1 base for J; bases not matched to a gene: 9. CDR1 and CDR2 from the germline V gene are SGHKS and YYEKEE (reference sequence). CDR3 DNA: TGTGCCAGCAGCGGACCGGGACAGGGAGGTTCTGGAAACACCATATATTTT. Residues: CASSGPGQGGSGNTIYF.

V usage is TRBV12-3 or TRBV12-4 and J usage is TRBJ1-1; tentatively, D is TRBD1 (5 bases). The CDR3 extends over 12 amino acids. Between the trimmed V and J ends, which lost 7 bases and 5 bases, there was a span of 11 bases. The CDR3 region has the DNA TGTGCCAGCACCCCTAGGGGTACTGAAGCTTTCTTT. Translation: CASTPRGTEAFF.

The chain is built from TRBV2 and TRBJ2-5; 10 nucleotides line up with TRBD2. This CDR3 has 15 residues. The V gene end was trimmed by 4 bases and the J gene end by 1 base; junction bases not matched to a gene: 3. Germline CDR1 is SNHLY and CDR2 is FYNNEI. The DNA of the CDR3 is TGTGCCAGCAGTGTCAGGACTAGCGGCCAAGAGACCCAGTACTTC. It translates to CASSVRTSGQETQYF. The whole variable domain, filled in from reference TRBV2 and TRBJ2-5, reads EPEVTQTPSHQVTQMGQEVILRCVPISNHLYFYWYRQILGQKVEFLVSFYNNEISEKSEIFDDQFSVERPDGSNFTLKIRSTKLEDSAMYFCASSVRTSGQETQYFGPGTRLLVL.

This chain joins TRBV2 and TRBJ1-2, with 10 bases identical to TRBD1. The CDR3 consists of 17 residues. From germline, CDR1 is SNHLY and CDR2 FYNNEI. V lost 6 bases to trimming and J lost 1 base; unmatched junction nucleotides: 11. The CDR3 DNA sequence: TGTGCCAGCAGCTTAATGACAGGGGGCAGTGTTAACTATGGCTACACCTTC. It encodes CASSLMTGGSVNYGYTF.

The CDR3 sequence: CASGLGTGGQPQHF. CDR3 in DNA: TGTGCTAGTGGTTTGGGAACAGGGGGGCAGCCCCAGCATTTT. The chain links TRBV12-5 to TRBJ1-5, with TRBD1 identical over 8 bases. CDR1 and CDR2 from the germline V gene are LGHNT and FRNRAP. The V segment lost 1 base and the J segment 7 bases; nucleotides outside the gene matches: 3. The CDR3 runs 14 residues.

This rearrangement joins TRBV10-3 to TRBJ2-3; 9 nucleotides match TRBD1. V trimming: 10 bases; J trimming: 4 bases; junction bases outside the gene matches: 3. The CDR3 extends over 12 amino acids. Germline V lookup: CDR1 ENHRY, CDR2 SYGVKD. CDR3 residues: CATWTGADTQYF. The CDR3 DNA reads as TGTGCCACCTGGACAGGGGCAGATACGCAGTATTTT.

The chain joins TRBV15 to TRBJ2-5; D is unclear. Germline V gene data show CDR1 as LNHNV and CDR2 as YYDKDF (reference sequence). Trimming left V 0 bases short and J 5 bases short, with 7 bases between. This CDR3 has 13 amino acids. In DNA, the CDR3 is TGTGCCACCAGCAGAGATCTTCGGGAGACCCAGTACTTC. Encoded protein: CATSRDLRETQYF.

V usage is TRBV7-9 and J usage is TRBJ2-3; D is unclear. Between the trimmed V and J ends, which lost 2 bases and 2 bases, there was a span of 14 bases. The CDR3 covers 16 residues. Germline assignment: CDR1 SEHNR and CDR2 FQNEAQ (reference sequence). In nucleotides, the CDR3 is TGTGCCAGCAGCTTACGAGCCCCCCTAGTCACAGATACGCAGTATTTT. Amino acid sequence: CASSLRAPLVTDTQYF.

This clone was counted a few times. The J gene is TRBJ2-2, the V gene TRBV7-7, with D possibly TRBD1 on 5 matching bases. Per the germline V gene, CDR1 is SSHAT and CDR2 is FNYEAQ (reference sequence). Trimming removed 3 bases at V and 4 bases at J, with 9 bases between. The CDR3 sequence is 14 residues long. The DNA for the CDR3 is TGTGCCAGCAGCTTTCGACAGTTCACCGGGGAGCTGTTTTTT. It encodes CASSFRQFTGELFF.

V and J are TRBV5-6 and TRBJ2-1; D unresolved. Trimming shortened V by 4 bases and J by 1 base, and 9 bases separated the two germline ends. The CDR3 contains 14 residues. Per the germline V gene, CDR1 is SGHDT and CDR2 is YYEEEE. The CDR3 here is CASSLFGSYNEQFF. The DNA of the CDR3 is TGTGCCAGCAGCCTATTCGGGTCCTACAATGAGCAGTTCTTC.

The gene calls are TRBV30 and TRBJ1-6; the match to TRBD1 covers 8 bases. Germline loops: CDR1 GTSNPN, CDR2 SVGIG (reference sequence). The CDR3 contains 13 residues. The DNA for the CDR3 is TGTGCATTCGGACAGGGCTTTGGGTCACCCCTCCACTTT. It codes for CAFGQGFGSPLHF.

The J gene is TRBJ2-1, the V gene TRBV5-1; a weak D match, TRBD1 (6 bases). The germline V gene encodes CDR1 SGHRS and CDR2 YFSETQ. This CDR3 is built from 15 residues. Trimming took off 4 bases at V and 6 bases at J, with 17 bases between the two ends. DNA for the CDR3: TGCGCCAGCAGCGCGTCGGACAGTATCGGCAATGAGCAGTTCTTC. Translation: CASSASDSIGNEQFF. The whole variable domain, remainder taken from reference TRBV5-1 and TRBJ2-1, is KAGVTQTPRYLIKTRGQQVTLSCSPISGHRSVSWYQQTPGQGLQFLFEYFSETQRNKGNFPGRFSGRQFSNSRSEMNVSTLELGDSALYLCASSASDSIGNEQFFGPGTRLTVL.